The source of this T cell receptor (beta chain) is a study of OX40 agonist ivuxolimab in advanced cancers. Sequencing was performed with immunoSEQ multiplex PCR; in TCRdb, only in-frame clones are kept and a portion is missing. The sample yields some 41,000 clones, 87% seen once. The CDR3 consists of 15 residues. V shed 4 bases, J shed 9 bases, and the junction held 6 bases outside the gene matches. The germline V gene encodes CDR1 MNHNS and CDR2 SASEGT. Sequencing was performed on CD4+ or CD8+ T cells sorted from blood, taken in a trial of the OX40 agonist ivuxolimab. The TCR originated in an adult with an advanced solid tumor such as melanoma, head and neck, liver or kidney cancer. The V gene is TRBV6-1, the J gene TRBJ2-1; 13 bases are shared with TRBD2. The CDR3 DNA reads TGTGCCAGCAGTGGGAGGACTAGCGGGAGCGGTGAGCAGTTCTTC. As protein: CASSGRTSGSGEQFF.